This T cell receptor (beta chain) originates from a study of spatial heterogeneity in lung cancer. Across the whole study: As counted in raw reads, each unique TCR and UMI combination appeared more than ten times on average. Study conclusions and caveats: Counts of expanded alpha and beta TCRs within tumors tracked the tumor nonsynonymous mutation count. Alpha chains reached an estimated coverage of approximately 7.4% of tumor T cells, and beta chains roughly 13%.

Germline CDR1 is LGHDT and CDR2 is YNNKEL (reference sequence). This CDR3 has 16 residues. The V gene lost 1 base and the J gene lost 2 bases, with 14 bases spanning the gap. The sample's time point: sample taken at primary tumor resection. Every TCR cDNA molecule bore a unique molecular identifier. TCRdb re-derived calls from the 5' RACE reads in MiXCR, one entry per CDR3 protein. The sample yields roughly 2,100 distinct CDR3 sequences, under 10% seen once. Details on this clonotype: The target antigen is unknown.

The V gene is TRBV3-1, the J gene TRBJ2-5, with TRBD1 as a possible D gene (5 bases). The sequencing used lung tumor tissue, collected at surgery. The TCR comes from a male donor with early-stage non-small cell lung cancer. In DNA form, the CDR3 reads TGTGCCAGCAGCCAAGTTGGAAAGGGGTTTCAAGAGACCCAGTACTTC. It yields the protein CASSQVGKGFQETQYF.